This T cell receptor beta chain was observed in a study of blood T cell repertoires in COVID-19. Study in general: The United States, Italy and Spain were the sources of the acute and convalescent COVID-19 samples.

CDR1 is LNHDA, CDR2 SQIVND, per germline (reference sequence). V gave up 10 bases and J gave up 4 bases, with 22 bases separating them. The CDR3 extends over 15 amino acids. Authors' processing steps: Amplification with reference gene primers provided the estimates of nucleated cell counts. Repertoires were generated with immunoSEQ multiplex PCR, while TCRdb's copy carries only in-frame clones and drops some. The DNA was the basis for D and trimming; V, J and clone size are from that table. The table lists around 100,000 clones, more than 60% of them singletons. This TCR derives from a man aged 65 to 79 with active or convalescent COVID-19. Sequencing was carried out using peripheral blood. V and J are TRBV19 and TRBJ1-2; perhaps TRBD1 as D (6 bases). The CDR3 DNA is TGTGCCACCACCGCGGCGGGGGGCCGCTTCTATGGCTACACCTTC. Protein product: CATTAAGGRFYGYTF.